This TCR beta chain was identified in a study of cytomegalovirus exposure and HLA in healthy donors. For the study at large: Later, an analysis reported that the 110 or so validation repertoires had used the same platform as the approximately 720 first-cohort repertoires.

Clones were sequenced by immunoSEQ multiplex PCR, and TCRdb holds only the in-frame ones, with some missing. The sample lists roughly 100,000 clones, about 95% occurring once. It was the roughly 110-subject validation cohort, separate from the approximately 620-subject first cohort, to which the donors belonged. Germline V gene data show CDR1 as MNHNY and CDR2 as SVGAGI (reference sequence). This CDR3 has 14 residues. V shed 6 bases, J shed 6 bases, and the junction held 5 bases outside the gene matches. Study-wide results and limits: It was 160 or so TCR beta chains that were listed as cytomegalovirus-associated. A few chains linked to CMV were shown in vitro to be specific for CMV antigens.

Points on this clone: What it binds is unknown.

This TCR came from a woman between 18 and 29 years old in good health and CMV-seronegative. Specimen: PBMCs. The rearrangement links TRBV6-6 to TRBJ2-2; 9 bases are shared with TRBD2. The CDR3 DNA is TGTGCCAGCAGCGATAGACTAGCGGCCGGGGAGCTGTTTTTT. Its protein is CASSDRLAAGELFF.